This T cell receptor beta chain is from a study of CD8+ T cells in alopecia areata. Background on the study: Among treated patients, oral tofacitinib was administered at 5 to 10 mg twice daily. Tofacitinib ran 6 to 18 months, followed by 6 months off drug. General study points: It was lesional scalp, especially alopecia totalis/universalis, that showed higher clonality than normal scalp.

A remark on this clone: Antigen unknown.

Lesional scalp punch biopsies and peripheral blood were collected from alopecia areata patients. Sequencing relied on a cDNA template that was reverse transcribed from extracted RNA. This table comes from immunoSEQ multiplex PCR, and its TCRdb copy is limited to in-frame clones, with some not included. This table holds 11,000 or so clones, roughly 57% found once. This CDR3 contains 15 residues. The V end was cut by 3 bases, the J end by 3 bases, with 12 bases between. The V gene's germline CDR1 is SEHNR and CDR2 FQNEAQ (reference sequence). V and J are TRBV7-9 and TRBJ1-5; tentatively, D is TRBD1 (6 bases). The sequenced material came from skin. This receptor was obtained from a human donor with alopecia areata. The CDR3 reads CASSLRGGSNQPQHF. For the CDR3, the DNA is TGTGCCAGCAGCTTGCGAGGGGGATCCAATCAGCCCCAGCATTTT.